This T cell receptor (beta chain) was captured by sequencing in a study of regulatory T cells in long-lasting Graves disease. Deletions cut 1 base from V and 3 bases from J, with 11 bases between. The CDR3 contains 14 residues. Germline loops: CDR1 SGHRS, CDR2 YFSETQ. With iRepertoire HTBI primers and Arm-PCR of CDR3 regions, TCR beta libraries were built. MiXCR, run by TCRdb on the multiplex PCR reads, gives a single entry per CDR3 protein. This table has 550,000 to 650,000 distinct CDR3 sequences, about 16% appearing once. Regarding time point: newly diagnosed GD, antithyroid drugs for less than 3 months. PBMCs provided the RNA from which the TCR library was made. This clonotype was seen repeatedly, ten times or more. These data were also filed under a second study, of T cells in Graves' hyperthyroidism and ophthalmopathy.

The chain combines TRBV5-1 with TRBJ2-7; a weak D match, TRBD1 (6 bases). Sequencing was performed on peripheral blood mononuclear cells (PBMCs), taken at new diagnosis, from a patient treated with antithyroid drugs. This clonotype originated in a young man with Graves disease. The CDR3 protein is CASSLKQGGYEQYF. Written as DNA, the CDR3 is TGCGCCAGCAGCTTGAAACAGGGTGGCTACGAGCAGTACTTC.